These 25 T cell receptor beta chains came from one sample sequenced in a study of patients and donors after allogeneic stem cell transplantation. One entry per CDR3 protein, called by TCRdb with MiXCR from the RT-PCR reads. The sample yields roughly 180,000 distinct CDR3 sequences, around two fifths seen once. The sample taken for sequencing was blood, either unsorted or a sorted T cell fraction (not recorded which). The receptor set was obtained from a human donor who was either an allogeneic HSCT recipient or a stem cell or donor lymphocyte infusion donor (not recorded which). It is not recorded whose cells these are; they may come from a transplant donor.

Only a few counts were recorded for this clonotype. The V and J genes are TRBV10-3 and TRBJ1-1, with D tentatively TRBD1 (5 bases). The length of the CDR3 is 13 residues. Germline V gene data show CDR1 as ENHRY and CDR2 as SYGVKD. Trimming took 10 bases from V and 1 from J, leaving 13 bases between them. The CDR3 sequence is CATTGQRNTEAFF. The DNA of the CDR3 is TGTGCCACAACGGGGCAGCGGAACACTGAAGCTTTCTTT.

The V and J genes are TRBV15 and TRBJ1-1, with TRBD1 as a possible D gene (5 bases). Germline lookup yields CDR1 LNHNV and CDR2 YYDKDF (reference sequence). V shed 5 bases and J shed 3 bases, with 7 bases lying between them. The CDR3 spans 12 residues. CDR3 DNA sequence: TGTGCCACCAGCCGGGGCCACACTGAAGCTTTCTTT. Translating it yields CATSRGHTEAFF.

This chain joins TRBV4-2 and TRBJ1-2, with 7 bases fitting TRBD1. The junction had 7 bases not matched to a gene; V was cut back by 4 bases and J by 5 bases. This CDR3 spans 14 amino acids. Germline CDR1 and CDR2: LGHNA and YNFKEQ. The CDR3 protein is CASSPGTDSYGYTF. In nucleotides, the CDR3 is TGTGCCAGCAGCCCGGGGACAGATTCTTATGGCTACACCTTC.

The CDR3 sequence is CASSPGTGLAEAFF. CDR3 coding DNA: TGTGCCAGCAGCCCAGGGACAGGGTTGGCTGAAGCTTTCTTT. V and J are TRBV5-6 and TRBJ1-1; 9 nucleotides agree with TRBD1. CDR3 length: 14 residues. V trimming: 4 bases; J trimming: 6 bases; junction bases outside the gene matches: 7. Germline V lookup: CDR1 SGHDT, CDR2 YYEEEE.

This clonotype was observed a handful of times. The V gene is TRBV14, the J gene TRBJ2-1; D is perhaps TRBD1 (5 bases). V lost 4 bases and J lost 10, with 26 bases in between. Per germline, CDR1 SGHDN and CDR2 FVKESK. This CDR3 has 17 amino acids. Written as DNA, the CDR3 is TGTGCCAGCAGCCCTCAGAGTCTGCAGGACAAGCTTCGCGAGCAGTTCTTC. Its translation: CASSPQSLQDKLREQFF.

In this sample, this clonotype turned up a few times. The chain uses TRBV29-1 and TRBJ1-1, with 8 bases aligning to TRBD1. In germline, CDR1 is SQVTM, CDR2 ANQGSEA. Trimming removed 1 base from V and 7 bases from J; junction bases left unmatched: 2. This CDR3 contains 12 residues. Here the CDR3 DNA reads TGCAGCGTTGAAGGGGACAGGCTTGAAGCTTTCTTT. Its translation is CSVEGDRLEAFF.

The chain combines TRBV7-8 with TRBJ1-1; D may be TRBD1 (5 bases). V gave up 3 bases and J gave up 4 bases, with 18 bases separating them. Germline loops: CDR1 SGHVS, CDR2 FQNEAQ. This CDR3 comprises 16 residues. As DNA, the CDR3 is TGTGCCAGCAGCTTTCGTGGCAGGAACAGGAGCACTGAAGCTTTCTTT. Translating gives CASSFRGRNRSTEAFF.

The sample holds a few counts of this clonotype. This chain uses TRBV5-1 with TRBJ1-2; maybe TRBD1 (6 bases). The germline V and J ends were trimmed by 4 bases and 3 bases, with 16 bases remaining between them. The length of the CDR3 is 15 residues. CDR1 SGHRS and CDR2 YFSETQ come from the germline V gene. CDR3 nucleotides: TGCGCCAGCAGCCAAGGGGGGCGCTCGGACTATGGCTACACCTTC. It codes for CASSQGGRSDYGYTF.

Remarks on this clonotype: In this CDR3 the conserved last residue, phenylalanine or tryptophan, is missing, so a read error is likely. The V call is TRBV15, the J call TRBJ1-2, with D possibly being TRBD1 (5 bases). The germline V gene has CDR1 LNHNV and CDR2 YYDKDF (reference sequence). With 0 bases removed from V and 4 bases from J, the gap between germline ends came to 12 bases. CDR3 length equals 15 residues. This CDR3 reads CATSRDQGFSYGYTS. The CDR3 DNA reads as TGTGCCACCAGCAGAGATCAGGGATTCTCCTATGGCTACACCTCC.

This clonotype has only one observation. The chain is built from TRBV5-1 and TRBJ1-1; D possibly corresponds to TRBD1 (6 bases). V was shortened by 4 bases and J by 8 bases, with 24 bases between the two germline ends. The germline V gene encodes CDR1 SGHRS and CDR2 YFSETQ. CDR3 length equals 16 residues. In DNA form, the CDR3 reads TGCGCCAGCAGCCTAGGGACACTATCATCCCTGCGGGAAGCTTTCTTT. It specifies CASSLGTLSSLREAFF.

The chain uses TRBV27 and TRBJ2-1; TRBD2 agrees at 11 bases. V shed 4 bases, J shed 4 bases, and the junction held 12 bases outside the gene matches. The germline V gene encodes CDR1 MNHEY and CDR2 SMNVEV (reference sequence). This CDR3 region has 18 residues. CDR3 DNA: TGTGCCAGCAGTTCCCTGACTAGCGGGGAACATTTATACAATGAGCAGTTCTTC. It yields the protein CASSSLTSGEHLYNEQFF.

V is TRBV7-3 and J is TRBJ1-1, with TRBD1 identical over 9 bases. V dropped 5 bases and J dropped 0; count of bases not matched to a gene: 7. Per germline, CDR1 SGHTA and CDR2 FQGTGA. This CDR3 spans 16 amino acids. The CDR3 loop is CASSQLDRGLNTEAFF. DNA of the CDR3: TGTGCCAGCAGCCAGCTGGACAGGGGATTGAACACTGAAGCTTTCTTT.

For the CDR3, the DNA is TGTGCCAGCAGCATGACTAGCGGAAGGGAGCAGTTCTTC. Residues: CASSMTSGREQFF. This rearrangement joins TRBV7-6 to TRBJ2-1; TRBD2 matches 9 bases. With 5 bases clipped from V and 10 bases from J, the junction kept 6 bases outside the gene matches. There are 13 residues in the CDR3. The germline V gene has CDR1 SGHVS and CDR2 FNYEAQ.

There are many counts of this clonotype. The chain carries TRBV7-2 and TRBJ1-4; D is uncertain. CDR3 length: 15 residues. Per germline, CDR1 SGHTA and CDR2 FQGNSA. V was clipped by 1 base and J by 7 bases, with 13 bases between them. The CDR3 protein is CASSLGQPGPEKLFF. The CDR3 DNA reads TGTGCCAGCAGCTTAGGGCAGCCGGGCCCTGAAAAACTGTTTTTT.

This clonotype was counted a few times. This rearrangement joins TRBV6-5 to TRBJ1-3; D not resolved. The CDR3 runs to 15 residues. The V end was cut by 2 bases, the J end by 0 bases, with 8 bases between. CDR1 MNHEY and CDR2 SVGAGI come from the germline V gene. The CDR3 reads CASSYGGNSGNTIYF. CDR3 bases: TGTGCCAGCAGTTACGGCGGTAACTCTGGAAACACCATATATTTT.

This chain uses TRBV4-3 with TRBJ1-1, with D uncertain. Germline V gives CDR1 LGHNA, CDR2 YSLEER. The CDR3 extends over 17 amino acids. With 3 bases removed from V and 1 base from J, the gap between germline ends came to 18 bases. CDR3 DNA sequence: TGCGCCAGCAGCCAGGGGTTTAGGAGACACCGGAACACTGAAGCTTTCTTT. This gives the protein CASSQGFRRHRNTEAFF.

This chain connects TRBV29-1 to TRBJ1-1; D is ambiguous. Germline CDR1 reads SQVTM; CDR2 reads ANQGSEA. The ends were cut back, 7 bases at V and 2 bases at J, with 8 bases in the middle. This CDR3 has 11 residues. As DNA, the CDR3 is TGCAGCGACCTCATTAACACTGAAGCTTTCTTT. Protein: CSDLINTEAFF.

This clonotype was detected once. This chain joins TRBV9 and TRBJ2-2; D gene unclear. Between the trimmed V and J ends, which lost 4 bases and 6 bases, there was a span of 10 bases. Germline CDR1 and CDR2: SGDLS and YYNGEE. The CDR3 extends over 13 amino acids. CDR3 sequence: CASSPGDAGELFF. CDR3 nucleotide sequence: TGTGCCAGCAGCCCCGGCGATGCCGGGGAGCTGTTTTTT.

This chain links TRBV12-3 or TRBV12-4 with TRBJ1-1; tentative D call: TRBD1 (5 bases). This CDR3 comprises 14 residues. The V end was cut by 3 bases, the J end by 0 bases, with 8 bases between. CDR3 residues: CASSLGLMNTEAFF. CDR3 nucleotides: TGTGCCAGCAGTTTGGGGCTGATGAACACTGAAGCTTTCTTT.

This clonotype was seen only a few times. V is TRBV5-1 and J is TRBJ1-1; no definite D call. The CDR3 runs to 12 residues. Trimming left V 2 bases short and J 7 bases short, with 9 bases between. The V gene's germline CDR1 is SGHRS and CDR2 YFSETQ. CDR3 sequence: CASSLPGSEAFF. Here the CDR3 DNA reads TGCGCCAGCAGCTTACCTGGGAGTGAAGCTTTCTTT.

The V gene is TRBV7-2, the J gene TRBJ1-2; the D gene is possibly TRBD1 (5 bases). Germline CDR1 is SGHTA and CDR2 is FQGNSA. The V end was cut by 1 base, the J end by 2 bases, with 8 bases between. This CDR3 region has 14 residues. The CDR3 loop is CASSLVGGNYGYTF. The CDR3 DNA follows: TGTGCCAGCAGCTTAGTGGGGGGAAACTATGGCTACACCTTC.

This clonotype was seen more than once but under ten times. J is TRBJ2-7 and V is TRBV5-1; D is unresolved. Trimming left V 3 bases short and J 2 bases short, with 12 bases between. The CDR3 is 14 amino acids. Germline V gene data show CDR1 as SGHRS and CDR2 as YFSETQ. This chain's CDR3 is CASSSPPGAYEQYF. The CDR3 nucleotides are TGCGCCAGCAGCTCACCCCCAGGAGCCTACGAGCAGTACTTC.

The chain joins TRBV29-1 to TRBJ2-7; a weak D match, TRBD1 (5 bases). CDR1 and CDR2 from the germline V gene are SQVTM and ANQGSEA. V lost 7 bases and J lost 0, with 16 bases in between. The CDR3 totals 14 residues. CDR3 bases: TGCAGCGGCGCCCGTCAGGGTACCTCCTACGAGCAGTACTTC. Its translation: CSGARQGTSYEQYF.

This clonotype was picked up a small number of times. V gene TRBV28 combines with J gene TRBJ2-7; D call uncertain. The CDR3 consists of 13 residues. Germline CDR1 and CDR2: MDHEN and SYDVKM. The ends were cut back, 1 base at V and 7 bases at J, with 11 bases in the middle. The CDR3 DNA reads as TGTGCCAGCAGTTTATCGACGGGTACGGAGCAGTACTTC. Residues: CASSLSTGTEQYF.

This rearrangement joins TRBV4-3 to TRBJ2-1, with D perhaps TRBD1 (6 bases). Germline CDR1 reads LGHNA; CDR2 reads YSLEER. The CDR3 sequence is 18 residues long. V was pared by 0 bases and J by 6 bases, with 21 bases between. The CDR3 DNA reads as TGCGCCAGCAGCCAAGAACGAAATAGCAGGGGCCGGGGCAATGAGCAGTTCTTC. Protein sequence: CASSQERNSRGRGNEQFF.